The 9 T cell receptor beta chains listed next were all sequenced from one sample in a study of early T cells in non-severe SARS-CoV-2 infection. Each CDR3 protein gets one entry after TCRdb re-called the 5' RACE reads with MiXCR. This table has more than 35,000 distinct CDR3 sequences, approximately 4.1% appearing once. The sample taken for sequencing was whole blood. The receptor set was obtained from an adult who was a healthcare worker with PCR-confirmed SARS-CoV-2 infection or an uninfected control (not recorded which).

This clonotype was counted ten times or more. The gene calls are TRBV12-3 or TRBV12-4 and TRBJ2-1, with a tentative D call TRBD2 (6 bases). Trimming shortened V by 3 bases and J by 7 bases, and 7 bases separated the two germline ends. The CDR3 extends over 12 amino acids. CDR3 amino acids: CASSLGGNEQFF. CDR3 nucleotides: TGTGCCAGCAGTTTGGGGGGAAATGAGCAGTTCTTC.

This clonotype appeared many times. This rearrangement joins TRBV7-8 to TRBJ2-3; 8 bases agree with TRBD2. This CDR3 has 16 residues. The germline CDR1 and CDR2 sequences are SGHVS and FQNEAQ. J was trimmed by 0 bases and V by 1 base; bases with no gene match: 3. The CDR3 sequence: CASSLELAESTDTQYF. The CDR3 bases are TGTGCCAGCAGCTTAGAACTAGCGGAGAGCACAGATACGCAGTATTTT.

This clonotype was found many times. The V call is TRBV12-3 or TRBV12-4, the J call TRBJ2-5; 12 bases match TRBD1. The CDR3 has 15 amino acids. Trimming removed 6 bases from V and 3 bases from J; junction bases left unmatched: 5. The CDR3 is CASSWGQGAKETQYF. The DNA of the CDR3 is TGTGCCAGCAGCTGGGGACAGGGGGCAAAAGAGACCCAGTACTTC.

This clonotype was counted ten times or more. This rearrangement joins TRBV20-1 to TRBJ2-1; TRBD2 agrees at 13 bases. CDR1 is DFQATT and CDR2 is SNEGSKA in the germline V gene (reference sequence). This CDR3 has 15 residues. The trim removed 3 bases at V and 7 bases at J, leaving 6 bases unmatched. CDR3 sequence: CSARPLAGGVNEQFF. Written as DNA, the CDR3 is TGCAGTGCTAGGCCACTAGCGGGAGGGGTAAATGAGCAGTTCTTC.

The sample holds many counts of this clonotype. This sequence joins TRBV5-1 and TRBJ1-1; no definite D call. V gave up 5 bases and J gave up 1 base, with 9 bases separating them. The CDR3 length is 13 residues. CDR1 SGHRS and CDR2 YFSETQ come from the germline V gene. In nucleotides, the CDR3 is TGCGCCAGCAGGAGGGTCGGGAACACTGAAGCTTTCTTT. It specifies CASRRVGNTEAFF.

The chain links TRBV12-3 or TRBV12-4 to TRBJ1-1; 10 bases map to TRBD1. The CDR3 spans 17 residues. V lost 7 bases, J lost 5 bases, and 16 bases stayed unmatched. CDR3 amino acids: CASTPQTGTGVFTEAFF. The DNA for the CDR3 is TGTGCCAGCACCCCCCAGACGGGGACAGGGGTTTTTACTGAAGCTTTCTTT.

In nucleotides, the CDR3 is TGCGCCAGCAGCGAGGGACGAGACCAAGAGACCCAGTACTTC. This encodes CASSEGRDQETQYF. V is TRBV5-1 and J is TRBJ2-5, with D tentatively TRBD1 or TRBD2 (5 bases each). The CDR3 has 14 amino acids. CDR1 is SGHRS, CDR2 YFSETQ, per germline. The V gene lost 4 bases and the J gene lost 0 bases, with 10 bases spanning the gap.

This clonotype appeared many times. This CDR3 is CSVDIPGPNTEAFF. CDR3 nucleotide sequence: TGCAGCGTTGATATCCCGGGCCCGAACACTGAAGCTTTCTTT. The chain has TRBV29-1 and TRBJ1-1; D is ambiguous. Trimming took 3 bases from V and 1 from J, leaving 12 bases between them. This CDR3 has 14 amino acids. The V gene's germline CDR1 is SQVTM and CDR2 ANQGSEA.

This clonotype was detected ten times or more. The chain combines TRBV4-3 with TRBJ1-1, with D unclear. Trimming left V 4 bases short and J 1 base short, with 22 bases between. CDR1 is LGHNA and CDR2 is YSLEER in the germline V gene. The CDR3 runs 18 residues. Here the CDR3 reads CASSLNLPLSEGNTEAFF. The CDR3 DNA is TGCGCCAGCAGCCTCAACCTTCCCTTAAGTGAGGGGAACACTGAAGCTTTCTTT.